The rows below give T cell receptor beta chains drawn from one sample of a study of control samples from healthy donors and cancer patients. The method was immunoSEQ multiplex PCR; TCRdb's version includes in-frame clones alone and lacks a portion of them. The sample has about 130,000 clones, more than 70% seen once. Specimen: blood. The receptors originated from a man in his forties or fifties in good health. Both conserved end residues are part of each CDR3. The order of the fields is J gene, V gene, clone size, D gene, CDR3 protein, CDR3 DNA. The D gene is left open where the match is weak. Size tells how often a clone was seen (once, few, many) or the class of an expanded clone, and some rows leave it out.

j_gene: TRBJ1-1; v_gene: TRBV6-5; abundance: NA; d_gene: NA; CDR3aa: CAAGWGTEAFF; CDR3nt: TGTGCCGCCGGCTGGGGCACTGAAGCTTTCTTT
j_gene: TRBJ1-2; v_gene: TRBV6-1; abundance: few; d_gene: TRBD1; CDR3aa: CASSDRGPSGNYGYTF; CDR3nt: TGTGCCAGCAGTGACAGGGGGCCGTCCGGTAACTATGGCTACACCTTC
j_gene: TRBJ2-3; v_gene: TRBV19; abundance: NA; d_gene: TRBD2; CDR3aa: CASAPSERGGPDTQYF; CDR3nt: TGTGCCAGCGCCCCCTCGGAGCGGGGGGGCCCAGATACGCAGTATTTT
j_gene: TRBJ1-5; v_gene: TRBV10-3; abundance: NA; d_gene: NA; CDR3aa: CAISGEGFQPQHF; CDR3nt: TGTGCCATCAGTGGGGAGGGGTTTCAGCCCCAGCATTTT
j_gene: TRBJ1-1; v_gene: TRBV6-5; abundance: NA; d_gene: TRBD1; CDR3aa: CASRQGTREAFF; CDR3nt: TGTGCCAGCAGACAGGGGACCAGGGAAGCTTTCTTT
j_gene: TRBJ2-1; v_gene: TRBV27; abundance: NA; d_gene: NA; CDR3aa: CASSSRHGRQFF; CDR3nt: TGTGCCAGCAGTTCACGCCATGGGAGGCAGTTCTTC
j_gene: TRBJ1-5; v_gene: TRBV5-1; abundance: NA; d_gene: NA; CDR3aa: CASSWTSNQPQHF; CDR3nt: TGCGCCAGCAGCTGGACATCCAATCAGCCCCAGCATTTT
j_gene: TRBJ2-7; v_gene: TRBV18; abundance: NA; d_gene: TRBD1; CDR3aa: CASSPTGVHEQYF; CDR3nt: TGTGCCAGCTCACCAACAGGGGTCCACGAGCAGTACTTC
j_gene: TRBJ1-1; v_gene: TRBV19; abundance: NA; d_gene: NA; CDR3aa: CASSRGKAFF; CDR3nt: TGTGCCAGTTCCAGGGGAAAGGCTTTCTTT
j_gene: TRBJ1-2; v_gene: TRBV12-3/TRBV12-4; abundance: NA; d_gene: NA; CDR3aa: CASSLRGGYGYTF; CDR3nt: TGTGCCAGCAGTTTAAGAGGGGGCTATGGCTACACCTTC
j_gene: TRBJ2-1; v_gene: TRBV7-6; abundance: NA; d_gene: TRBD2; CDR3aa: CASSLGGAGVKFF; CDR3nt: TGTGCCAGCAGCTTAGGAGGGGCGGGGGTAAAGTTCTTC
j_gene: TRBJ2-7; v_gene: TRBV15; abundance: NA; d_gene: NA; CDR3aa: CATSRGAGRPTYEQYF; CDR3nt: TGTGCCACCAGCAGAGGTGCGGGAAGGCCAACCTACGAGCAGTACTTC
j_gene: TRBJ1-1; v_gene: TRBV30; abundance: few; d_gene: TRBD1; CDR3aa: CAWGQGGLSEAFF; CDR3nt: TGTGCCTGGGGACAGGGGGGCTTGTCTGAAGCTTTCTTT
j_gene: TRBJ1-4; v_gene: TRBV6-5; abundance: NA; d_gene: TRBD1; CDR3aa: CASRTGEKLFF; CDR3nt: TGTGCCAGCAGGACAGGGGAAAAACTGTTTTTT
j_gene: TRBJ1-1; v_gene: TRBV28; abundance: NA; d_gene: NA; CDR3aa: CASGSPRKTEAFF; CDR3nt: TGTGCCAGCGGGTCCCCTAGGAAAACTGAAGCTTTCTTT
j_gene: TRBJ2-7; v_gene: TRBV19; abundance: few; d_gene: TRBD1; CDR3aa: CASSIGQGSTYGQYF; CDR3nt: TGTGCCAGTAGTATAGGACAGGGGAGCACCTACGGGCAGTACTTC
j_gene: TRBJ1-3; v_gene: TRBV14; abundance: NA; d_gene: NA; CDR3aa: CASNNGASGNTIYF; CDR3nt: TGTGCCAGCAACAACGGAGCCTCTGGAAACACCATATATTTT
j_gene: TRBJ2-5; v_gene: TRBV2; abundance: once; d_gene: NA; CDR3aa: CASTNDGGQAAGTQYF; CDR3nt: TGTGCCAGCACTAACGACGGAGGCCAGGCCGCCGGGACCCAGTACTTC
j_gene: TRBJ1-2; v_gene: TRBV6-4; abundance: NA; d_gene: NA; CDR3aa: CASSDRGRGYTF; CDR3nt: TGTGCCAGCAGTGACAGGGGACGCGGCTACACCTTC
j_gene: TRBJ2-2; v_gene: TRBV10-2; abundance: NA; d_gene: NA; CDR3aa: CASSEGTGELFF; CDR3nt: TGCGCCAGCAGTGAGGGGACCGGGGAGCTGTTTTTT
j_gene: TRBJ1-5; v_gene: TRBV6-5; abundance: NA; d_gene: NA; CDR3aa: CASSPRRGGNQPQHF; CDR3nt: TGTGCCAGCAGTCCTCGAAGGGGCGGAAATCAGCCCCAGCATTTT
j_gene: TRBJ2-1; v_gene: TRBV11-2; abundance: NA; d_gene: TRBD2; CDR3aa: CASSLGGGAWNEQFF; CDR3nt: TGTGCCAGCAGCTTAGGCGGGGGGGCTTGGAATGAGCAGTTCTTC
j_gene: TRBJ1-5; v_gene: TRBV19; abundance: NA; d_gene: TRBD1; CDR3aa: CASSMDGQGLGQPQHF; CDR3nt: TGTGCCAGTAGTATGGACGGACAGGGGCTGGGCCAGCCCCAGCATTTT
j_gene: TRBJ1-2; v_gene: TRBV24-1; abundance: NA; d_gene: NA; CDR3aa: CATSDSHFSGYTF; CDR3nt: TGTGCCACCAGTGACTCCCATTTCTCTGGCTACACCTTC
j_gene: TRBJ1-6; v_gene: TRBV6-5; abundance: NA; d_gene: NA; CDR3aa: CASRKVGSYNSPLHF; CDR3nt: TGTGCCAGCAGAAAGGTGGGCTCCTATAATTCACCCCTCCACTTT
j_gene: TRBJ2-7; v_gene: TRBV2; abundance: few; d_gene: NA; CDR3aa: CASSTPRGVLRQYF; CDR3nt: TGTGCCAGCAGTACCCCCAGGGGGGTACTACGGCAGTACTTC
j_gene: TRBJ2-7; v_gene: TRBV18; abundance: NA; d_gene: NA; CDR3aa: CASSRSGSYEQYF; CDR3nt: TGTGCCAGCTCCAGAAGTGGCTCCTACGAGCAGTACTTC
j_gene: TRBJ1-6; v_gene: TRBV11-2; abundance: NA; d_gene: TRBD1; CDR3aa: CASTRDRGHNSPLHF; CDR3nt: TGTGCCAGCACCCGAGACAGGGGCCATAATTCACCCCTCCACTTT
j_gene: TRBJ1-1; v_gene: TRBV25-1; abundance: NA; d_gene: NA; CDR3aa: CASSEIGMVNTEAFF; CDR3nt: TGTGCCAGCAGTGAAATAGGGATGGTGAACACTGAAGCTTTCTTT
j_gene: TRBJ1-3; v_gene: TRBV27; abundance: NA; d_gene: NA; CDR3aa: CASSSLPSSGNTIYF; CDR3nt: TGTGCCAGCAGTTCCCTCCCTAGCTCTGGAAACACCATATATTTT
j_gene: TRBJ1-5; v_gene: TRBV6-2/TRBV6-3; abundance: few; d_gene: NA; CDR3aa: CASSYAYSNQPQHF; CDR3nt: TGTGCCAGCAGTTACGCGTATAGCAATCAGCCCCAGCATTTT
j_gene: TRBJ2-1; v_gene: TRBV5-1; abundance: NA; d_gene: TRBD2; CDR3aa: CASSGLAGSYNEQFF; CDR3nt: TGCGCCAGCAGCGGACTAGCGGGGTCCTACAATGAGCAGTTCTTC
j_gene: TRBJ1-2; v_gene: TRBV7-2; abundance: NA; d_gene: TRBD1; CDR3aa: CASSRDSGLRGYTF; CDR3nt: TGTGCCAGCAGCCGGGACAGCGGGTTAAGGGGCTACACCTTC
j_gene: TRBJ1-1; v_gene: TRBV5-1; abundance: NA; d_gene: TRBD1; CDR3aa: CASSAGTVYSNTEAFF; CDR3nt: TGCGCCAGCAGCGCCGGGACAGTCTACTCGAACACTGAAGCTTTCTTT
j_gene: TRBJ2-5; v_gene: TRBV11-2; abundance: NA; d_gene: NA; CDR3aa: CASSLVLGHGQETQYF; CDR3nt: TGTGCCAGCAGCTTAGTACTTGGACACGGTCAAGAGACCCAGTACTTC
j_gene: TRBJ1-2; v_gene: TRBV18; abundance: NA; d_gene: NA; CDR3aa: CASSPDQGSYGYTF; CDR3nt: TGTGCCAGCTCCCCTGACCAAGGGAGCTATGGCTACACCTTC
j_gene: TRBJ2-7; v_gene: TRBV25-1; abundance: NA; d_gene: NA; CDR3aa: CASSRDLSSYEQYF; CDR3nt: TGTGCCAGCAGCAGGGATTTAAGCTCCTACGAGCAGTACTTC
j_gene: TRBJ2-4; v_gene: TRBV12-5; abundance: NA; d_gene: NA; CDR3aa: CASGPHRKNIQYF; CDR3nt: TGTGCTAGTGGTCCCCATCGGAAAAACATTCAGTACTTC
j_gene: TRBJ1-1; v_gene: TRBV19; abundance: NA; d_gene: TRBD1; CDR3aa: CASSPGTVNTEAFF; CDR3nt: TGTGCCAGTAGTCCAGGGACAGTAAACACTGAAGCTTTCTTT
j_gene: TRBJ2-3; v_gene: TRBV27; abundance: once; d_gene: NA; CDR3aa: CASSSYHTQYF; CDR3nt: TGTGCCAGCAGTTCCTACCATACGCAGTATTTT
j_gene: TRBJ1-1; v_gene: TRBV7-9; abundance: few; d_gene: NA; CDR3aa: CASSLMASKTEAFF; CDR3nt: TGTGCCAGCAGCTTAATGGCTTCGAAGACTGAAGCTTTCTTT
j_gene: TRBJ2-5; v_gene: TRBV11-1; abundance: NA; d_gene: NA; CDR3aa: CASSIWGATETQYF; CDR3nt: TGTGCCAGCAGCATTTGGGGGGCAACTGAGACCCAGTACTTC
j_gene: TRBJ2-2; v_gene: TRBV28; abundance: NA; d_gene: TRBD2; CDR3aa: CASSSTRASGFGELFF; CDR3nt: TGTGCCAGCAGTTCTACCCGGGCTAGCGGGTTCGGGGAGCTGTTTTTT
j_gene: TRBJ2-2; v_gene: TRBV5-1; abundance: NA; d_gene: TRBD1; CDR3aa: CASSQDRGNTGELFF; CDR3nt: TGCGCCAGCAGCCAGGACAGGGGAAACACCGGGGAGCTGTTTTTT
j_gene: TRBJ1-2; v_gene: TRBV9; abundance: NA; d_gene: NA; CDR3aa: CASSYRGSGYTF; CDR3nt: TGTGCCAGCAGCTATCGGGGTTCGGGCTACACCTTC
j_gene: TRBJ1-5; v_gene: TRBV2; abundance: once; d_gene: NA; CDR3aa: CASRGSNQPQHF; CDR3nt: TGTGCCAGCAGGGGATCCAATCAGCCCCAGCATTTT